This TCR beta chain was profiled in a study of cytomegalovirus exposure and HLA in healthy donors. Broader study findings: Earlier analysis yielded a pattern in which most TCR beta V segments were productive about 87% or about 30% of the time.

Concerning this clone: What it recognizes is unknown. Compared with germline, one end of the junction differs, possibly owing to a read error.

The CDR3 consists of 12 residues. Germline V gene sequence: CDR1 SQVTM, CDR2 ANQGSEA. Among the donors, all were healthy bone marrow donors. PCR employed 60 Vbeta and 13 Jbeta primers. Profiled with immunoSEQ multiplex PCR; TCRdb holds only in-frame clones, not every one. The ten top clones account for 0.55% to 0.6%, within a sample of around 120,000 clones. Sequencing was carried out using PBMCs. The chain combines TRBV29-1 with TRBJ1-1, with 7 positions matching TRBD1. This receptor was identified in a man over 45 in good health and CMV-seronegative. The CDR3 loop is CTTGTENTEASF. In nucleotides, the CDR3 is TGCACTACCGGGACAGAGAACACTGAAGCTTCCTTT.